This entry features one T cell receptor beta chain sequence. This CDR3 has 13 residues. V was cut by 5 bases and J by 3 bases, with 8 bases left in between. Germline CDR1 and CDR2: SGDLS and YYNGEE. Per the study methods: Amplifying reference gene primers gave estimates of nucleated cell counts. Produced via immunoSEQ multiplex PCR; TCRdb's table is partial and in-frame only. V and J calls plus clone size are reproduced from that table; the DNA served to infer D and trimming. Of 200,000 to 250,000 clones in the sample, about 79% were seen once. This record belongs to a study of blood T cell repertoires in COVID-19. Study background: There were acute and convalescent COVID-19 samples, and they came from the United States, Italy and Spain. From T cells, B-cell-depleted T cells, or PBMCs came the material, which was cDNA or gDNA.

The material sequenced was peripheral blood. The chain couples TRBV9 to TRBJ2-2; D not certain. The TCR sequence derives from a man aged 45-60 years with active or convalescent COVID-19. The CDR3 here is CASRNQDTGELFF. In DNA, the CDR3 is TGTGCCAGCAGGAACCAGGACACCGGGGAGCTGTTTTTT.